This record covers a single T cell receptor beta chain. Its matching antigen is unknown. The sample is drawn from a study of shared clonotypes between healthy human individuals. Points from the study as a whole: Larger estimated richness was generally seen in naive subsets than in memory subsets.

The DNA input per sorted-subset replicate PCR was roughly 180 ng, corresponding to 28,000 or so T cell genomes. TCRdb keeps only in-frame clones here, not all; method: immunoSEQ multiplex PCR. The profile shows more than 550,000 clones, about 90% of them singletons. The germline gives CDR1 MNHEY, CDR2 SVGAGI. V lost 6 bases and J lost 0; bases outside the gene matches: 8. The CDR3 loop spans 15 amino acids. The receptor was isolated from a man in his late teens or twenties in good health. Some clones in this sample may be carry-over from other donors' samples. The chain couples TRBV6-5 to TRBJ2-7, with TRBD1 matching 7 bases. The sample comprised memory CD8+ T cells from PBMCs. Subset specified: CD45RO+ cells pooled with CCR7-negative TemRA cells. The CDR3 reads CASRLLDRSSYEQYF. The CDR3 DNA is TGTGCCAGCAGGCTGTTGGACAGGAGCTCCTACGAGCAGTACTTC.